The rows below give T cell receptor beta chains drawn from one sample of a study of OX40 agonist ivuxolimab in advanced cancers. Clones were sequenced by immunoSEQ multiplex PCR, and TCRdb holds only the in-frame ones, with some missing. Of about 51,000 clones in the sample, about 90% are singletons; the top ten hold approximately 3.8%. Sequencing was performed on CD4+ or CD8+ T cells sorted from blood, taken in a trial of the OX40 agonist ivuxolimab. The receptor source for this set is an adult with an advanced solid tumor such as melanoma, head and neck, liver or kidney cancer. Both conserved end residues are part of each CDR3. D genes are given only for firm matches. Clone sizes are given selectively: once, few, many, or a class where the clone is expanded.

abundance	d_gene	v_gene	j_gene	CDR3aa	CDR3nt
NA	NA	TRBV9	TRBJ2-7	CASSATGNPTYEQYF	TGTGCCAGCAGCGCCACAGGGAACCCAACCTACGAGCAGTACTTC
NA	NA	TRBV5-4	TRBJ1-1	CASSLAAGVNTEAFF	TGTGCCAGCAGCTTGGCGGCAGGTGTGAACACTGAAGCTTTCTTT
NA	NA	TRBV5-5	TRBJ2-5	CASSLGEARETQYF	TGTGCCAGCAGCCTCGGCGAAGCTCGGGAGACCCAGTACTTC
NA	NA	TRBV11-2	TRBJ1-1	CASSLVLYRDEAFF	TGTGCCAGCAGCTTAGTCCTCTACAGGGATGAAGCTTTCTTT
NA	NA	TRBV5-6	TRBJ1-1	CASSMAPVGAEAFF	TGTGCCAGCAGCATGGCGCCGGTGGGGGCTGAAGCTTTCTTT
NA	NA	TRBV5-8	TRBJ2-7	CASSYRDNYEQYF	TGTGCCAGCAGCTACCGGGACAACTACGAGCAGTACTTC
NA	NA	TRBV10-1	TRBJ2-2	CASSVGGAGTGELFF	TGCGCCAGCAGTGTCGGGGGCGCGGGGACCGGGGAGCTGTTTTTT
NA	NA	TRBV29-1	TRBJ1-1	CSARGGVRANTEAFF	TGCAGCGCCCGAGGGGGGGTTCGGGCGAACACTGAAGCTTTCTTT
once	NA	TRBV5-7	TRBJ2-7	CASSGGLVKDEQYF	TGTGCCAGCAGCGGGGGCCTTGTAAAGGACGAGCAGTACTTC
NA	NA	TRBV5-4	TRBJ2-1	CASSLIPAVRQFF	TGTGCCAGCAGCTTGATTCCCGCAGTTAGGCAGTTCTTC
once	TRBD1	TRBV30	TRBJ2-1	CAWKWDRGLYLSDEQFF	TGTGCCTGGAAGTGGGACAGGGGGCTATACTTGAGCGATGAGCAGTTCTTC
NA	NA	TRBV9	TRBJ2-1	CASMGGTYNEQFF	TGTGCCAGCATGGGCGGCACCTACAATGAGCAGTTCTTC
NA	NA	TRBV5-1	TRBJ1-6	CASSHENSPLHF	TGCGCCAGCAGTCATGAAAATTCACCCCTCCACTTT
NA	NA	TRBV27	TRBJ1-2	CASSSPGTYGYTF	TGTGCCAGCAGCTCCCCCGGAACCTATGGCTACACCTTC
NA	TRBD1	TRBV28	TRBJ1-5	CAISTGASNQPQHF	TGTGCTATATCGACAGGGGCAAGCAATCAGCCCCAGCATTTT
few	NA	TRBV9	TRBJ2-7	CASGSLYEQYF	TGTGCCAGCGGTAGCCTCTACGAGCAGTACTTC
NA	NA	TRBV2	TRBJ2-7	CASRTAEASYEQYF	TGTGCCAGCAGGACAGCCGAAGCCTCCTACGAGCAGTACTTC
NA	NA	TRBV5-6	TRBJ2-7	CASSLFQGLYEQYF	TGTGCCAGCAGCTTGTTTCAGGGCCTCTACGAGCAGTACTTC
NA	TRBD1	TRBV5-4	TRBJ2-5	CASSLPDRYQETQYF	TGTGCCAGCAGTTTACCGGACAGGTACCAAGAGACCCAGTACTTC
NA	NA	TRBV10-3	TRBJ1-1	CAIRDPRKGTEAFF	TGTGCCATCAGGGACCCGAGGAAGGGCACTGAAGCTTTCTTT
NA	TRBD1	TRBV2	TRBJ1-6	CASLREQGATNSPLHF	TGTGCCAGCCTAAGGGAGCAGGGGGCAACTAATTCACCCCTCCACTTT
NA	NA	TRBV6-5	TRBJ1-1	CASSYETGWTEAFF	TGTGCCAGCAGTTATGAGACAGGATGGACTGAAGCTTTCTTT
NA	TRBD2	TRBV30	TRBJ2-1	CAWSVWASGGRGRGGQDDNEQFF	TGTGCCTGGAGTGTATGGGCTAGCGGGGGCCGGGGCCGGGGGGGCCAGGACGACAATGAGCAGTTCTTC
NA	TRBD1	TRBV28	TRBJ1-2	CASSRYDRDYGYTF	TGTGCCAGCAGCCGCTATGACAGGGACTATGGCTACACCTTC
NA	NA	TRBV16	TRBJ1-2	CASSQGRGSGYTF	TGTGCCAGCAGCCAAGGCAGGGGATCTGGCTACACCTTC
NA	TRBD1	TRBV6-1	TRBJ2-1	CASRSRDSSYNEQFF	TGTGCCAGCAGGAGCCGGGACAGTTCCTACAATGAGCAGTTCTTC
NA	NA	TRBV28	TRBJ2-1	CASSLGGGGNNEQFF	TGTGCCAGCAGTTTGGGTGGCGGGGGCAACAATGAGCAGTTCTTC
NA	NA	TRBV6-1	TRBJ1-3	CASSEHRDSGNTIYF	TGTGCCAGCAGTGAACACAGGGACTCTGGAAACACCATATATTTT
NA	NA	TRBV7-2	TRBJ2-3	CASPSMTGSSTDTQYF	TGTGCCAGCCCCTCGATGACTGGCTCTAGCACAGATACGCAGTATTTT
once	TRBD1	TRBV7-9	TRBJ2-5	CASSLTRDRGLETQYF	TGTGCCAGCAGCTTAACCCGGGACAGGGGGCTGGAGACCCAGTACTTC
NA	NA	TRBV4-2	TRBJ2-1	CASSHEGRYNEQFF	TGTGCCAGCAGCCACGAGGGCCGGTACAATGAGCAGTTCTTC
NA	NA	TRBV10-3	TRBJ1-6	CAISESEGAAYNSPLHF	TGTGCCATCAGTGAGTCGGAAGGGGCGGCCTATAATTCACCCCTCCACTTT
few	NA	TRBV5-5	TRBJ2-5	CASSHRTGYSAETQYF	TGTGCCAGCAGCCACCGAACAGGGTATTCGGCGGAGACCCAGTACTTC
NA	TRBD1	TRBV30	TRBJ2-7	CAWEPGQGGYEQYF	TGTGCCTGGGAACCGGGACAGGGCGGGTACGAGCAGTACTTC
NA	TRBD1	TRBV18	TRBJ1-2	CASSPDREYGYTF	TGTGCCAGCTCCCCTGACAGGGAGTACGGCTACACCTTC
NA	NA	TRBV5-1	TRBJ1-4	CASSLEPIRANEKLFF	TGCGCCAGCAGCTTGGAACCGATTAGGGCTAATGAAAAACTGTTTTTT
NA	NA	TRBV29-1	TRBJ1-5	CSAGVQNQPQHF	TGCAGCGCCGGGGTACAGAATCAGCCCCAGCATTTT
NA	NA	TRBV4-1	TRBJ1-2	CASSQDTATNYGYTF	TGCGCCAGCAGCCAAGATACGGCAACTAACTATGGCTACACCTTC
few	TRBD1	TRBV4-1	TRBJ1-5	CASSLGQAGNQPQHF	TGCGCCAGCAGCCTCGGACAGGCGGGCAATCAGCCCCAGCATTTT
NA	TRBD2	TRBV7-3	TRBJ2-5	CASSLTSGRGETQYF	TGTGCCAGCAGCTTAACTAGCGGGAGGGGCGAGACCCAGTACTTC
NA	NA	TRBV15	TRBJ2-3	CATSRAGDTQYF	TGTGCCACCAGCAGAGCTGGAGATACGCAGTATTTT
NA	NA	TRBV22-1	TRBJ2-6	CPGRPVRKRTKSGHRPDF	TGTCCTGGGAGACCAGTCAGGAAGCGAACAAAGTCGGGCCATCGTCCTGATTTC
NA	NA	TRBV9	TRBJ2-5	CASSVTPDDEETQYF	TGTGCCAGCAGCGTCACGCCCGATGACGAAGAGACCCAGTACTTC
NA	NA	TRBV20-1	TRBJ2-1	CSADLVNEQFF	TGCAGTGCTGACCTGGTAAATGAGCAGTTCTTC
NA	NA	TRBV9	TRBJ1-1	CASSATGLGTEAFF	TGTGCCAGCAGCGCAACAGGGCTGGGCACTGAAGCTTTCTTT